This entry features one TCR beta chain sequence. Antigen specificity is unknown. Oncomine TCR Beta short-read sequencing was applied to DNA from cultured CD4+ T cells. Genomic DNA from cultured CD4+ T cells was extracted. One entry per CDR3 protein, called by TCRdb with MiXCR from the PCR reads. The table records approximately 6,600 distinct CDR3 sequences, 50% to 65% of them present only once. Germline trimming cut 5 bases from V and 2 bases from J; bases unmatched to any gene: 6. The CDR3 spans 15 residues. Germline CDR1 reads MNHNS; CDR2 reads SASEGT. This sample is part of a study of vaccination and CD4 T cells after COVID-19. Documented treatment: approximately nine-day PBMC culture with coronavirus spike peptide pools or control peptides (ViraFEST assay). CD4+ T cells that came from the unexposed donor were collected before the COVID-19 pandemic (2011-2018). Overall study findings and caveats: Convalescent patients' median share of reactive clones seen only post-vaccination was about 86%.

The clonotype comes from a human donor in good health. The J gene is TRBJ2-7, the V gene TRBV6-1; 10 bases are shared with TRBD2. Sequencing input: CD4+ T cells from blood, cultured in vitro. The CDR3 nucleotides read TGTGCCAGCAGTCATACCGGGACTAGCGCCTACGAGCAGTACTTC. Translated, it gives CASSHTGTSAYEQYF.